This T cell receptor (beta chain) originates from a study of T cell responses to AZD1222 COVID-19 vaccine. The V end was cut by 5 bases, the J end by 4 bases, with 18 bases between. The CDR3 extends over 16 amino acids. Germline CDR1 is SNHLY and CDR2 is FYNNEI. TCRdb's copy holds only in-frame clones and misses some; the assay was immunoSEQ multiplex PCR. The repertoire includes approximately 150,000 clones, roughly 88% of them detected once, and less than 6.5% sits in the top ten. This receptor was taken from an adult who received the AZD1222 COVID-19 vaccine. Specimen: peripheral blood, collected 28 days after the second AZD1222 dose. V is TRBV2 and J is TRBJ1-3, with D unclear. The CDR3 DNA follows: TGTGCCAGCAGTACCGCCCGCCAGTCTTTAGGAAACACCATATATTTT. Encoded protein: CASSTARQSLGNTIYF.